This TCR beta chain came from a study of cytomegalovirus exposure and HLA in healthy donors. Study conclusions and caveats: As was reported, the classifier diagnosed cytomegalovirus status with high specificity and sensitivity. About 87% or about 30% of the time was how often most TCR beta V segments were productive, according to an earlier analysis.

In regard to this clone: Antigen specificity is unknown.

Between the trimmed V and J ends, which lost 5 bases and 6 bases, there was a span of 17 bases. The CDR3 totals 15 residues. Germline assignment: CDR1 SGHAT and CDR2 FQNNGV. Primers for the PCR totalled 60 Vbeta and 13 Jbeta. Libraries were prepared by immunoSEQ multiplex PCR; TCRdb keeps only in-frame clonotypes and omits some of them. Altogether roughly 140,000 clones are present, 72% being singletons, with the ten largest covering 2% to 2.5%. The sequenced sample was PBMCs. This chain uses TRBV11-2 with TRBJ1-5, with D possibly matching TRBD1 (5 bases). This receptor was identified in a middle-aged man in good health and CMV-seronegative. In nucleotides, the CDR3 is TGTGCCAGCAGCCGTACCGGGACTTCTGGTCAGCCCCAGCATTTT. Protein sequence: CASSRTGTSGQPQHF. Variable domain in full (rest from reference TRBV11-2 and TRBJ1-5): EAGVAQSPRYKIIEKRQSVAFWCNPISGHATLYWYQQILGQGPKLLIQFQNNGVVDDSQLPKDRFSAERLKGVDSTLKIQPAKLEDSAVYLCASSRTGTSGQPQHFGDGTRLSIL.